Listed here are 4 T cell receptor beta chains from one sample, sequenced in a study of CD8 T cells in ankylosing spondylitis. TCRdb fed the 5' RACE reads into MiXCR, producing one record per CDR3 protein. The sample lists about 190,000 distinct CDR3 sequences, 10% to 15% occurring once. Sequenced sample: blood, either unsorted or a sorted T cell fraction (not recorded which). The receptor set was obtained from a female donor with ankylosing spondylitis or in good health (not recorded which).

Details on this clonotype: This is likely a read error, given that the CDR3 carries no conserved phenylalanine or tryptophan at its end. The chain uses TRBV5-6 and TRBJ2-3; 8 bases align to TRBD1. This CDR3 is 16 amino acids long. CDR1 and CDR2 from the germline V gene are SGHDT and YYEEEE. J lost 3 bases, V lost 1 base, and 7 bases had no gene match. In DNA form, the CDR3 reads TGTGCCAGCAGCTTGAAGGCAGGGGGCGGGACAGATACGCAGTATATT. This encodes CASSLKAGGGTDTQYI.

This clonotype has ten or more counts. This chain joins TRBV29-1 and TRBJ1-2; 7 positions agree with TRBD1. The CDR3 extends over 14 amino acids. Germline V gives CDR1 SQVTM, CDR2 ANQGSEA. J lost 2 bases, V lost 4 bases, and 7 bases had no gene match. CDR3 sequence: CSVVPLGQNYGYTF. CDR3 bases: TGCAGCGTTGTCCCCCTGGGACAGAACTATGGCTACACCTTC.

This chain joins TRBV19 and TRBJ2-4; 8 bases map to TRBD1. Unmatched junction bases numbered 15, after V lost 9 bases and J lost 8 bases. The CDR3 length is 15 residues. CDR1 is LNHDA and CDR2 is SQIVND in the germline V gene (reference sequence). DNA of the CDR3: TGTGCCAGCCAGACCCAGGGGGCCCGAGGGGACATTCAGTACTTC. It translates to CASQTQGARGDIQYF.

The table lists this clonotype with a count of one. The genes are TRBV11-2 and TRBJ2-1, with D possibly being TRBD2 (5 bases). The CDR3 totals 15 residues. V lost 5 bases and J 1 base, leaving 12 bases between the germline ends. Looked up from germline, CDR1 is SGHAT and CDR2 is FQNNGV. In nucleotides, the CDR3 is TGTGCCAGCAGCCCAGACGAGGGTTCCTACAATGAGCAGTTCTTC. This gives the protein CASSPDEGSYNEQFF.